This is a list of T cell receptor beta chains from one sample in a study of T cell responses to AZD1222 COVID-19 vaccine. Produced via immunoSEQ multiplex PCR; TCRdb's table is partial and in-frame only. The sample lists fewer than 150,000 clones, approximately 90% seen once, with roughly 7% in the top ten. Here the sequenced sample was peripheral blood, taken 28 days after the second AZD1222 dose. These receptors were obtained from an adult who received the AZD1222 COVID-19 vaccine. CDR3s include the opening cysteine and the closing phenylalanine or tryptophan. The D gene is left open where the match is weak. Size is stated for part of the rows, as once, few or many counts, or as a class when the clone is expanded.

d_call	v_call	clone_size	j_call	cdr3_nt	cdr3_aa
TRBD2	TRBV4-1	-	TRBJ2-3	TGCGCCAGCAGCCGAGGCGGGGGGGAACCAGATACGCAGTATTTT	CASSRGGGEPDTQYF
TRBD2	TRBV5-1	few	TRBJ2-3	TGCGCCAGCAGCACCTCGGGGGGTTCAGATACGCAGTATTTT	CASSTSGGSDTQYF
-	TRBV4-1	-	TRBJ1-5	TGCGCCAGCAGCCATGTCGGCAGGGGTCAGCCCCAGCATTTT	CASSHVGRGQPQHF
-	TRBV19	-	TRBJ1-6	TGTGCCAGTAGTCAAGCCCACCAGTCGTTGAATTCACCCCTCCACTTT	CASSQAHQSLNSPLHF
TRBD1	TRBV19	once	TRBJ1-4	TGTGCCAGTAGTAAAAACAGGGGGGATAATGAAAAACTGTTTTTT	CASSKNRGDNEKLFF
TRBD1	TRBV7-2	-	TRBJ2-7	TGTGCCAGCAGCTCCCGTTCGGGACAGGGTACCTACGAGCAGTACTTC	CASSSRSGQGTYEQYF
-	TRBV11-3	-	TRBJ1-6	TGTGCCAGCACTTGGGGGCTCTCCTATAATTCACCCCTCCACTTT	CASTWGLSYNSPLHF
-	TRBV27	once	TRBJ1-4	TGTGCCAGCAGTTTATTGACAGATGAAAAACTGTTTTTT	CASSLLTDEKLFF
TRBD1	TRBV29-1	-	TRBJ1-2	TGCAGCGTTTTGACAGGGGGTGACTATGGCTACACCTTC	CSVLTGGDYGYTF
TRBD1	TRBV11-2	few	TRBJ1-1	TGTGCCAGCAGCTCTACGACAGGGGTAGGGACTGAAGCTTTCTTT	CASSSTTGVGTEAFF
TRBD1	TRBV5-6	few	TRBJ2-7	TGTGCCAGCAGCTTAGCCGGGACAGGGGTCTACGAGCAGTACTTC	CASSLAGTGVYEQYF
-	TRBV6-5	once	TRBJ1-3	TGTGCCAGCACCTACCGGGACCCCCGAAGGGACACCATATATTTT	CASTYRDPRRDTIYF
-	TRBV27	-	TRBJ1-2	TGTGCCACTAAAAGAGGGTTCAACTATGGCTACACCTTC	CATKRGFNYGYTF
TRBD1	TRBV4-3	-	TRBJ1-2	TGCGCCAGCAGCCAAGATATTGACAGGGCGCTCTTCTATGGCTACACCTTC	CASSQDIDRALFYGYTF
-	TRBV7-2	once	TRBJ2-5	TGTGCCAGCAGCCCGGGGGCGCAACCGACCCAGTACTTC	CASSPGAQPTQYF
TRBD1	TRBV24-1	-	TRBJ1-1	TGTGCCACCAGTGATTCGGACAGGGAGGTAAGGAACACTGAAGCTTTCTTT	CATSDSDREVRNTEAFF
-	TRBV7-9	-	TRBJ1-5	TGTGCCAGCAGCTTCCAAGGGAATCAGCCCCAGCATTTT	CASSFQGNQPQHF
-	TRBV11-3	-	TRBJ1-2	TGTGCCAGCAGCCAAAACTTAGGTACCAGCTATGGCTACACCTTC	CASSQNLGTSYGYTF
-	TRBV12-5	-	TRBJ1-5	TGTGCTAGTGGTTTGGTCGAAAACAGGAACAGGAATCAGCCCCAGCATTTT	CASGLVENRNRNQPQHF
-	TRBV9	-	TRBJ2-1	TGTGCCAGCAGCGTAGGTTGGGACCCTTACAATGAGCAGTTCTTC	CASSVGWDPYNEQFF
-	TRBV19	-	TRBJ2-7	TGTGCCAGTAGTATGGATGGATGGGACGAGCAGTACTTC	CASSMDGWDEQYF
-	TRBV5-1	-	TRBJ1-5	TGCGCCAGCAGCGAAGAGGGGGGCCTAGGGCCCCAGCATTTT	CASSEEGGLGPQHF
TRBD1	TRBV10-3	-	TRBJ2-7	TGTGCCACCCTTGACAGGGGGCATCGAGACGAGCAGTACTTC	CATLDRGHRDEQYF
-	TRBV7-3	-	TRBJ2-2	TGTGCCAGCAGCTTAGGTTCTGGGCGGACAGCCTCGAACACCGGGGAGCTGTTTTTT	CASSLGSGRTASNTGELFF
TRBD2	TRBV13	-	TRBJ2-3	TGTGCCAGCAGCTTAGGGGGACTAGCGGGAGGGCCCGGCACAGATACGCAGTATTTT	CASSLGGLAGGPGTDTQYF
TRBD1	TRBV6-5	-	TRBJ2-7	TGTGCCAGCAGTTACGTGGACAGGGTCTACGAGCAGTACTTC	CASSYVDRVYEQYF
-	TRBV3-1/TRBV3-2	-	TRBJ2-3	TGTGCCAGCAGCCAAGCCCAATTCGGGAATACGCAGTATTTT	CASSQAQFGNTQYF
-	TRBV30	-	TRBJ1-3	TGTGCCTGGAGTGGAGGGGTAGCAGGAAACACCATATATTTT	CAWSGGVAGNTIYF
-	TRBV13	-	TRBJ1-2	TGTGCCAGCAGCTTCTACGGAAGTCACTATGGCTACACCTTC	CASSFYGSHYGYTF
TRBD2	TRBV28	-	TRBJ2-5	TGTGCCAGCAAATCGGGACTAGCGGGAAAAGAGACCCAGTACTTC	CASKSGLAGKETQYF
TRBD2	TRBV5-1	once	TRBJ2-7	TGCGCCAGCAGCTTGGCCGGGGGGGCGGAATACGAGCAGTACTTC	CASSLAGGAEYEQYF
-	TRBV30	-	TRBJ1-2	TGTAGTTTGCAGGGTCCCTTTTCCGTCAAGAGATCTAACTATGGCTACACCTTC	CSLQGPFSVKRSNYGYTF
-	TRBV5-4	-	TRBJ2-1	TGTGCCAGCAGCTTGGGGGCTGGAAGCCCAGTCTACAATGAGCAGTTCTTC	CASSLGAGSPVYNEQFF
TRBD2	TRBV9	-	TRBJ2-3	TGTGCCAGCAGTAGACTAGCGGGAGCTAAAGATACGCAGTATTTT	CASSRLAGAKDTQYF
-	TRBV28	-	TRBJ2-2	TGTGCCAGCAGCACAGATATCGGGGAGCTGTTTTTT	CASSTDIGELFF
TRBD1	TRBV6-1	-	TRBJ2-2	TGTGCCAGCAGTGGCGTCGCAGGGGGCCACACCGGGGAGCTGTTTTTT	CASSGVAGGHTGELFF
-	TRBV4-3	-	TRBJ1-2	TGCGCCAGCAGCCAAGAGGGGGTAGGAGGGGCTGAGCACTATGGCTACACCTTC	CASSQEGVGGAEHYGYTF
-	TRBV28	-	TRBJ1-1	TGTGCCAGCAGTTTCGGGACGGCTAAAGGGGACACTGAAGCTTTCTTT	CASSFGTAKGDTEAFF
-	TRBV7-3	-	TRBJ1-1	TGTGCCAGCAGCCCAGACGGGAACACTGAAGCTTTCTTT	CASSPDGNTEAFF
TRBD1	TRBV25-1	-	TRBJ1-3	TGTGCCAGCGGCCAACAGGGGTCTGGAAACACCATATATTTT	CASGQQGSGNTIYF
-	TRBV6-5	-	TRBJ1-6	TGTGCCAGCAGTTACCGTCCCCGAACAGGGAATTCACCCCTCCACTTT	CASSYRPRTGNSPLHF